This T cell receptor (beta chain) was sequenced for a study of CD8+ T cells in alopecia areata. RNA extraction was followed by reverse transcription into cDNA, which acted as the sequencing template. Sequencing was performed with immunoSEQ multiplex PCR; in TCRdb, only in-frame clones are kept and a portion is missing. This sample has 150,000 to 200,000 clones, with approximately 50% found just once. Broader study findings: Mice gave a clearer picture of TCR sharing than patients did, possibly for HLA-related reasons.

The sample holds one count of this clone. Antigen: not known. Treatment of the sample: oral pan-JAK inhibitor, 5-10 mg twice daily. The V and J ends lost 2 bases and 7 bases respectively, with 13 bases between them. Germline V CDR1 and CDR2: SGHDT, YYEEEE. The CDR3 runs to 13 residues. The rearrangement uses TRBV5-6 and TRBJ2-7, with D uncertain. The receptor was derived from a human donor with alopecia areata. The sequenced sample was CD8+ T cells sorted from blood, obtained around week 54, from a patient treated with tofacitinib. The CDR3: CASSFVLSREQYF. The CDR3 DNA follows: TGTGCCAGCAGCTTCGTACTGTCTAGGGAGCAGTACTTC.